Given below is one T cell receptor beta chain in context. Its cognate antigen is unknown. Data came from immunoSEQ multiplex PCR; TCRdb stores just in-frame clones and leaves some out. The table has 13,000 to 15,000 clones, 77% seen once. The sampling schedule covered blood at baseline, cycle 4 day 1, and cycle 7 day 1. The data were taken from a study of OX40 agonist ivuxolimab in advanced cancers. Points from the study as a whole: CD4+ T cells averaged fewer expanded clones than CD8+ T cells.

CDR1 is DFQATT and CDR2 is SNEGSKA in the germline V gene (reference sequence). The CDR3 extends over 11 amino acids. Deletions cut 3 bases from V and 3 bases from J, with 6 bases between. This receptor was taken from an adult with an advanced solid tumor such as melanoma, head and neck, liver or kidney cancer. This sample comprised CD4+ or CD8+ T cells sorted from blood, obtained in a trial of the OX40 agonist ivuxolimab. The chain links TRBV20-1 to TRBJ2-7; a possible D gene is TRBD2 (6 bases). The CDR3 here is CSARGLYEQYF. The CDR3 DNA reads TGCAGTGCTAGGGGACTCTACGAGCAGTACTTC.